In its sample, the clone carrying this T cell receptor (beta chain) was seen many times. Its antigen remains unidentified. This sample is drawn from a study of neurological immune-mediated disorders. For the sorted libraries, 1 million CD4+ or CD8+ T cells were used. Notes on the study in general: None of the CDR3 amino acid sequences found in expanded clones was shared across subjects. This suggests that the TCR-beta repertoires were private in all groups.

TCRdb re-analysed the 5' RACE reads in MiXCR, keeping a single row per CDR3 protein. The table lists 18,000 or so distinct CDR3 sequences, 12% to 15% of them singletons, with 7.8% in the top ten. CDR1 SGHTA and CDR2 FQGNSA come from the germline V gene. Trimming cost V 5 bases and J 1 base, with 15 bases left between them. This CDR3 contains 15 residues. The J gene is TRBJ2-7, the V gene TRBV7-2; D possibly corresponds to TRBD2 (6 bases). This sequence was found in a woman in her sixties with HTLV-1-associated myelopathy (HAM/TSP). Specimen: CD4+ T cells from blood. The CDR3 protein is CASSPGLTQSYEQYF. As DNA, the CDR3 is TGTGCCAGCAGCCCAGGACTAACCCAATCCTACGAGCAGTACTTC.